This T cell receptor (beta chain) was documented in a study of blood T cell repertoires in COVID-19. Whole-study context: Specimens from acute and convalescent COVID-19 originated in the United States, Italy and Spain. T cells, B-cell-depleted T cells, or PBMCs provided the cDNA or gDNA that served as material.

Germline trimming cut 2 bases from V and 3 bases from J; bases unmatched to any gene: 2. The germline V gene has CDR1 SGHTA and CDR2 FQGNSA. The CDR3 length is 15 residues. Original processing methods: Reference gene primers were amplified, and this amplification served to estimate nucleated cell counts. Measured with immunoSEQ multiplex PCR; TCRdb has only the in-frame clones, and not every one. Clone size and V and J calls were adopted from that table, with D and trimming inferred from the DNA. The repertoire includes 240,000 or so clones, around 79% of them detected once, and around 3.4% sits in the top ten.

This receptor was taken from an elderly woman with acute or convalescent COVID-19. The material sequenced was peripheral blood. This rearrangement joins TRBV7-2 to TRBJ2-2, with TRBD2 identical over 8 bases. CDR3 sequence (DNA): TGTGCCAGCAGCTTAACGGGAGGGGACACCGGGGAGCTGTTTTTT. This gives the protein CASSLTGGDTGELFF. The variable domain in full, with the rest retrieved from reference TRBV7-2 and TRBJ2-2, is GAGVSQSPSNKVTEKGKDVELRCDPISGHTALYWYRQSLGQGLEFLIYFQGNSAPDKSGLPSDRFSAERTGGSVSTLTIQRTQQEDSAVYLCASSLTGGDTGELFFGEGSRLTVL.